Listed below are T cell receptor beta chains from one sample, sequenced in a study of cytomegalovirus exposure and HLA in healthy donors. Here immunoSEQ multiplex PCR was the method, and the copy in TCRdb shows in-frame clones only, minus some. The table has approximately 150,000 clones, about 72% seen once. The sequenced sample was PBMCs. The origin of the receptors is a man aged 55 to 70 in good health and CMV-seronegative. Each CDR3 is given with its conserved first and last residue. A D gene is named only where the DNA matches it firmly. Not all rows give a size; the values are once, few, many and, for expanded clones, a class.

TRBJ1-1 | . | once | TRBV19 | TGTGCCAGCCTGACTAGGGGGGGGAACACTGAAGCTTTCTTT | CASLTRGGNTEAFF
TRBJ2-3 | . | . | TRBV5-4 | TGTGCCAGCAGCTTGGATAGCGGTGGCACAGATACGCAGTATTTT | CASSLDSGGTDTQYF
TRBJ2-7 | TRBD1 | . | TRBV2 | TGTGCCAGCAGTAGAGACAGGGCTGACGAGCAGTACTTC | CASSRDRADEQYF
TRBJ1-5 | . | . | TRBV30 | TGTGCCTGGACAGGTTTAAGCAATCAGCCCCAGCATTTT | CAWTGLSNQPQHF
TRBJ1-2 | TRBD1 | . | TRBV28 | TGTGCCGTACAAGACAGGGCGGGGTATGGCTACACCTTC | CAVQDRAGYGYTF
TRBJ1-2 | . | . | TRBV19 | TGTGCCAGTAGTACACAGGGCTATGGCTACACCTTC | CASSTQGYGYTF
TRBJ2-3 | . | . | TRBV4-1 | TGCGCCAGCAGCCAAGAATGGCTAGCTAGCACAGATACGCAGTATTTT | CASSQEWLASTDTQYF
TRBJ1-1 | TRBD1 | . | TRBV4-3 | TGCGCCAGCAGCCAAGATGCCAGGGACAGGGGTGGCACTGAAGCTTTCTTT | CASSQDARDRGGTEAFF
TRBJ2-5 | TRBD2 | . | TRBV7-2 | TGTGCCAGCAGCGAGACTAGCGGGGGGGCCGGGGAGACCCAGTACTTC | CASSETSGGAGETQYF
TRBJ2-1 | . | . | TRBV30 | TGTGCCCTGTATGGGGCGAATGAGCAGTTCTTC | CALYGANEQFF
TRBJ2-7 | . | . | TRBV28 | TGTGCCAGCAGGAGTGGAGGGAGCTCCTACGAGCAGTACTTC | CASRSGGSSYEQYF
TRBJ2-7 | . | . | TRBV18 | TGTGCCAGCTCACGTATAGGAGGGCCCTACGAGCAGTACTTC | CASSRIGGPYEQYF
TRBJ1-1 | . | few | TRBV21-1 | TGTGCCAGCAGTAGATCCACAGGGGATAGGGGGAACACTGAAGCTTTCTTT | CASSRSTGDRGNTEAFF
TRBJ1-2 | . | few | TRBV7-2 | TGTGCCAGCAGCTTAGCTAGGGGGAAGGACTATGGCTACACCTTC | CASSLARGKDYGYTF
TRBJ2-5 | . | . | TRBV4-1 | TGCGCCAGCAGCCAAGATAGGTACGGGAGAGAGACCCAGTACTTC | CASSQDRYGRETQYF
TRBJ2-7 | TRBD1 | . | TRBV4-1 | TGCGCCAGCAGCCAAGAGGGACAGGGGTCCTACGAGCAGTACTTC | CASSQEGQGSYEQYF
TRBJ1-2 | . | . | TRBV7-2 | TGTGCCAGCAGCCAAGACAGTAACTATGGCTACACCTTC | CASSQDSNYGYTF
TRBJ2-5 | TRBD2 | few | TRBV7-2 | TGTGCCAGCAGCTGGGGACTAGCGGGGGGCGGGATGGACTTC | CASSWGLAGGGMDF
TRBJ1-1 | . | . | TRBV10-3 | TGTGCCATCAGTGAGTCGAGTGCCGCGGCTTTCTTT | CAISESSAAAFF
TRBJ1-2 | . | . | TRBV4-1 | TGCGCCAGCAGGCGGGGAAACGGAGGCAACTATGGCTACACCTTC | CASRRGNGGNYGYTF
TRBJ2-5 | TRBD2 | few | TRBV15 | TGTGCCACCAGCAGAGCCGGACTAGCGGGTCTCCAAGAGACCCAGTACTTC | CATSRAGLAGLQETQYF
TRBJ2-3 | . | . | TRBV6-4 | TGTGCCAGCAGTGACGGGCGGGACCACACAGATACGCAGTATTTT | CASSDGRDHTDTQYF
TRBJ2-5 | TRBD1 | . | TRBV28 | TGTGCCAGCAGTTTTCGGACAGGGAAAGAGACCCAGTACTTC | CASSFRTGKETQYF
TRBJ1-2 | . | . | TRBV19 | TGTGCCAGTAGTATAGAGACTCATGGCTACACCTTC | CASSIETHGYTF
TRBJ2-7 | TRBD1 | . | TRBV7-9 | TGTGCCAGCAGCACCCGACAGGGCTTCTCCTACGAGCAGTACTTC | CASSTRQGFSYEQYF
TRBJ2-6 | . | . | TRBV6-1 | TGTGCCAGCAGTGCAACTGGACTCTCTGGGGCCAACGTCCTGACTTTC | CASSATGLSGANVLTF
TRBJ2-3 | TRBD2 | . | TRBV19 | TGTGCCAGTAGTCGGACTAGCGGGGGCACAGATACGCAGTATTTT | CASSRTSGGTDTQYF
TRBJ1-4 | TRBD1 | once | TRBV6-1 | TGTGCCAGCAGTGCCCGGGACAGGGGGCAGCGGGGAAAACTGTTTTTT | CASSARDRGQRGKLFF
TRBJ2-7 | TRBD2 | . | TRBV13 | TGTGCCAGCAGCTTATGGGTCCAGCGGGAGATCTCCTACGAGCAGTACTTC | CASSLWVQREISYEQYF
TRBJ2-5 | TRBD1 | once | TRBV4-3 | TGCGCCAGCAGCCAAACCGACAGGGGGGAGACCCAGTACTTC | CASSQTDRGETQYF
TRBJ1-2 | . | few | TRBV6-5 | TGTGCCAGCAGTTACTGGCCAAACTATGGCTACACCTTC | CASSYWPNYGYTF
TRBJ2-6 | TRBD1 | . | TRBV14 | TGTGCCAGCAGCCAGTCTAGGACAGGCAGAAGCTCTGGGGCCAACGTCCTGACTTTC | CASSQSRTGRSSGANVLTF
TRBJ2-2 | TRBD1 | . | TRBV9 | TGTGCCAGCAGCGTAGAGCAGGGGGCAAATACCGGGGAGCTGTTTTTT | CASSVEQGANTGELFF
TRBJ2-5 | TRBD2 | . | TRBV15 | TGTGCCACCAGCAGCCCATCCGGGGGGAGGGAGACCCAGTACTTC | CATSSPSGGRETQYF
TRBJ1-1 | TRBD1 | once | TRBV7-2 | TGTGCCAGCAGCCGGGACAGGGGCTCTGAAGCTTTCTTT | CASSRDRGSEAFF
TRBJ1-1 | TRBD1 | . | TRBV27 | TGTGCCAGCAGTTTGGGACAGGGAATTAAGAGGAACACTGAAGCTTTCTTT | CASSLGQGIKRNTEAFF
TRBJ1-1 | TRBD1 | . | TRBV5-4 | TGTGCCAGCAGCGGGGACAGGGTGAACACTGAAGCTTTCTTT | CASSGDRVNTEAFF
TRBJ1-3 | TRBD1 | . | TRBV5-1 | TGCGCCAGCAGCCCCCGGACAGGGGGCAGAAACACCATATATTTT | CASSPRTGGRNTIYF
TRBJ2-1 | TRBD2 | few | TRBV13 | TGTGCCAGCAGCCCGACTAGCGGGAGGAAAGTTGAGCAGTTCTTC | CASSPTSGRKVEQFF
TRBJ2-3 | . | . | TRBV6-5 | TGTGCCAGCAGTTCTGAAAGGGGTTTGGGCACAGATACGCAGTATTTT | CASSSERGLGTDTQYF